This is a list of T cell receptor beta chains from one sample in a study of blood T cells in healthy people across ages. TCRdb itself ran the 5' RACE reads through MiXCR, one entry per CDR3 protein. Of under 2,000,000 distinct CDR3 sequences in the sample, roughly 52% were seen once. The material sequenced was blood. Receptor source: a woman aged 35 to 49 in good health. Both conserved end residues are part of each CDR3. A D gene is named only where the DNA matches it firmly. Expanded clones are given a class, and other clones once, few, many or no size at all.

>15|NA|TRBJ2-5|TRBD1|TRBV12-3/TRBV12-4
TGTGCCAGCAGACGGGACAGGGATCCAAACAATGAGCAGTACTTC
CASRRDRDPNNEQYF
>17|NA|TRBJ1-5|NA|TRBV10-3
TGTGCCATCAGTGATGGTTTGAATCCCTTTGGGAATCAGCCCCAGCATTTT
CAISDGLNPFGNQPQHF
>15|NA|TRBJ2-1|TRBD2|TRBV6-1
TGTGCCAGCAGTGAAAATGGGGGACTAGTATTTGAGCAGTTCTTC
CASSENGGLVFEQFF
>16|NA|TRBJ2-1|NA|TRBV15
TGTGCCACCAGCAGAGATGTTGGCCGGGAGTACAATGAGCAGTTCTTC
CATSRDVGREYNEQFF
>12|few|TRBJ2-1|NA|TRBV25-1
TGTGCCAGCAGTGAATACTCGAATGAGCAGTTCTTC
CASSEYSNEQFF
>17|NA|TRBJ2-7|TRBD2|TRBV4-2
TGTGCCAGCAGCCAAGGTTTAATGCGGGGGGGAGTCTACGAGCAGTACTTC
CASSQGLMRGGVYEQYF
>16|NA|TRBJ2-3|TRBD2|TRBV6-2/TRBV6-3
TGTGCCAGCAGTTACCCCACCGGGAGGAGCACAGATACGCAGTATTTT
CASSYPTGRSTDTQYF
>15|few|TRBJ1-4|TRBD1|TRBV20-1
TGCAGTGCTCGGAAACCGGGACAGCCTAATGAAAAACTGTTTTTT
CSARKPGQPNEKLFF
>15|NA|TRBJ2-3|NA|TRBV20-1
TGCAGTGCTAGAGATGGTCGGGGCCCCACAGATACGCAGTATTTT
CSARDGRGPTDTQYF
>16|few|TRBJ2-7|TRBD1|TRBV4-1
TGCGCCAGCAGCCCCGAAGGAACAGGGGTATGGTACGAGCAGTACTTC
CASSPEGTGVWYEQYF
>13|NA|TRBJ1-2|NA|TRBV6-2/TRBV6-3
TGTGCCATACGGGACGTAGCTAACTATGGCTACACCTTC
CAIRDVANYGYTF
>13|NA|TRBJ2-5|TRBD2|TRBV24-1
TGTGCCACCGGAGCGGGGGGGCGGGAGACCCAGTACTTC
CATGAGGRETQYF
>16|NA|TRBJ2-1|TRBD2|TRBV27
TGTGCCAGCAGTCCTTTAATAGCGGGGGGGAGACTTGAGCAGTTCTTC
CASSPLIAGGRLEQFF
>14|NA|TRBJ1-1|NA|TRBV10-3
TGTGCCATCAGTGAATCAGGGTGGAACACTGAAGCTTTCTTT
CAISESGWNTEAFF
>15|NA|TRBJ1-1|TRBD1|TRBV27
TGTGCCAGCACCGGTCTACAGGGGTCGTGGACTGAAGCTTTCTTT
CASTGLQGSWTEAFF
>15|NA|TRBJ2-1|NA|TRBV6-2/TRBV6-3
TGTGCCAGCAGTTATCTCCCCACGACGAACAATGAGCAGTTCTTC
CASSYLPTTNNEQFF
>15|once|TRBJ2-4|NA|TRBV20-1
TGCAGTGCTCCCATTGCCGGGACAGCCAAAAACATTCAGTACTTC
CSAPIAGTAKNIQYF
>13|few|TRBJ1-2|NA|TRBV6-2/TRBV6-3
TGTGCCAGCACTGAGGCAGACTATGGAGGCTACACCTTC
CASTEADYGGYTF
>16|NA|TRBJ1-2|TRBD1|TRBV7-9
TGTGCCAGCAGCTTAGGGGCACAGGGGTTTAACTATGGCTACACCTTC
CASSLGAQGFNYGYTF
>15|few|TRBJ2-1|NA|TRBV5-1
TGCGCCAGCAGCTTGGACCGATTGTTCTACAATGAGCAGTTCTTC
CASSLDRLFYNEQFF
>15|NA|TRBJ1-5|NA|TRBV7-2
TGTGCCAGCAGCTTGGTGGGGGGAGAAAATCAGCCCCAGCATTTT
CASSLVGGENQPQHF
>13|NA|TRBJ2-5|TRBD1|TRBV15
TGTGCCTCCCGGGACAGGGAACAAGAGACCCAGTACTTC
CASRDREQETQYF
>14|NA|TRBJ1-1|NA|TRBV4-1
TGCGCCAGCAGAATCAGGTGGGGGAAGGATGAAGCTTTCTTT
CASRIRWGKDEAFF
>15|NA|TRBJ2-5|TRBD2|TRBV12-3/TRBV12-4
TGTGCCAGCAGGGGAACTAGCGGGGCAAGGGGGACCCAGTACTTC
CASRGTSGARGTQYF
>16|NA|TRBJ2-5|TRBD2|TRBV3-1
TGTGCCAGCAGCTTACGCAGCGGGGGCCGCCGTGTGGAGCAGTACTTC
CASSLRSGGRRVEQYF
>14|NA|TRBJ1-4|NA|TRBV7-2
TGTGCCAGCAGTAAGGACATCCTTAATGAAAAACTGTTTTTT
CASSKDILNEKLFF
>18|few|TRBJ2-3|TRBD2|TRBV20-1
TGCAGTGCTAGAGCGCAACGACCGGGACTAGGGTCAACAGATACGCAGTATTTT
CSARAQRPGLGSTDTQYF
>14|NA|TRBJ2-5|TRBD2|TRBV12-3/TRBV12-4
TGTGCCAGCACCCTAAGTAGCGGGGGCGAGACCCAGTACTTC
CASTLSSGGETQYF
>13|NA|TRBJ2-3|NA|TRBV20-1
TGCAGCGCACAGGTCTACGTGGCAGATACGCAGTATTTT
CSAQVYVADTQYF
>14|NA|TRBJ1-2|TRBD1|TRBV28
TGTGCCAGCAGTTTAGGGCAGGGGGCAAATGGCTACACCTTC
CASSLGQGANGYTF
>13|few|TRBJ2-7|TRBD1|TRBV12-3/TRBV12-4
TGTGCCAGCAGCCGGGACAGATCGAGAGAGCAGTACTTC
CASSRDRSREQYF
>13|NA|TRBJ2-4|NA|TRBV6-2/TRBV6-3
TGTGCCAGCAGGGGGACTGCAGGAAACATTCAGTACTTC
CASRGTAGNIQYF
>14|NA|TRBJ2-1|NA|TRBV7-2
TGTGCCAGCAGCTTACGACGTACCCACAATGAGCAGTTCTTC
CASSLRRTHNEQFF
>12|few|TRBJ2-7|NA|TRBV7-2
TGTGCCAGCAGGAGTGGACTCTACGAGCAGTACTTC
CASRSGLYEQYF
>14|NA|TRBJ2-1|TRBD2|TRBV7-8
TGTGCCAGCAGCCCTCGACTAGCGCGGAATGAGCAGTTCTTC
CASSPRLARNEQFF